This TCR beta chain was profiled in a study of T-cell reconstitution after alpha-beta-depleted transplantation in children. After removal of 2 bases from V and 0 bases from J, the junction contained 3 bases not matched to a gene. In germline, CDR1 is SGHTA, CDR2 FQGNSA. CDR3 length: 16 amino acids. Unique molecular identifiers tagged the TCRbeta library. In TCRdb, the PCR reads were re-called with MiXCR into one record per CDR3 protein. The sample carries around 530,000 distinct CDR3 sequences, over 25% recorded once. This sequence originates from a human donor who donated a stem cell graft to a child with aplastic anemia. This specimen was PBMCs from the stem cell graft donor, taken from the stem cell graft. The V and J genes are TRBV7-2 and TRBJ2-4; 8 nucleotides line up with TRBD2. This CDR3 is CASSLRGGIAKNIQYF. CDR3 nucleotides: TGTGCCAGCAGCTTACGGGGGGGAATAGCCAAAAACATTCAGTACTTC.